A single sample gave rise to the 17 T cell receptor beta chains below, sequenced in a study of T cell responses to AZD1222 COVID-19 vaccine (dated by TCRdb to the early 2020s). This specimen's time point label, per the study, means: baseline before first vaccination. Library preparation was by the immunoSEQ multiplex PCR assay. TCRdb took over this immuneACCESS table, retaining in-frame rearrangements with V and J assigned. Such tables are incomplete; in checked studies, under half of the missing clones stem from an unresolved V gene, and the remainder is unexplained. The sample table holds roughly 200,000 clones, of which 85% to 90% were seen once. The top ten clonotypes cover about 7.2% of the sample. The input for sequencing was peripheral blood, taken on day 0 of AZD1222 vaccination. The receptors were sampled from an adult in good health.

This clone was picked up a small number of times. The chain employs TRBV9 and TRBJ2-5; 10 nucleotides match TRBD2. V lost 3 bases to trimming and J lost 1 base; unmatched junction nucleotides: 12. The CDR3 has 18 amino acids. Germline lookup yields CDR1 SGDLS and CDR2 YYNGEE. CDR3: CASSGRGVIAGGQETQYF. The CDR3 bases are TGTGCCAGCAGCGGCAGAGGTGTGATAGCGGGGGGCCAAGAGACCCAGTACTTC.

The chain combines TRBV10-3 with TRBJ1-2; TRBD1 aligns across 9 bases. V trimming: 3 bases; J trimming: 8 bases; junction bases outside the gene matches: 10. The CDR3 extends over 15 amino acids. CDR1 is ENHRY, CDR2 SYGVKD, per germline. The CDR3 sequence is CAISEETGGPRGYTF. The CDR3 nucleotides read TGTGCCATCAGTGAAGAGACAGGGGGTCCGCGGGGCTACACCTTC.

The chain has TRBV5-5 and TRBJ2-1; 7 positions match TRBD1. J lost 13 bases, V lost 0 bases, and 7 bases had no gene match. This CDR3 has 13 amino acids. CDR1 and CDR2 from the germline V gene are SGHKS and YYEKEE (reference sequence). CDR3 residues: CASSLASGTAQFF. The CDR3 coding sequence is TGTGCCAGCAGCTTGGCCTCGGGGACAGCCCAGTTCTTC.

The rearrangement joins TRBV20-1 to TRBJ1-1; D may be TRBD1 (6 bases). Trimming removed 3 bases at V and 1 base at J, with 9 bases between. CDR1 and CDR2 from the germline V gene are DFQATT and SNEGSKA (reference sequence). The CDR3 is made up of 13 amino acids. The CDR3 nucleotides are TGCAGTGCTAGTGGACAGCCGAACACTGAAGCTTTCTTT. Amino acid sequence: CSASGQPNTEAFF.

The chain uses TRBV28 and TRBJ1-2; a weak D match, TRBD1 (6 bases). The CDR3 covers 14 residues. V was cut by 7 bases and J by 0 bases, with 12 bases left in between. The V gene's germline CDR1 is MDHEN and CDR2 SYDVKM. The CDR3 nucleotides read TGTGCCAGCACCAAGGGGGTAGCTAACTATGGCTACACCTTC. It encodes CASTKGVANYGYTF.

This clone was counted once. The V call is TRBV3-1 (or the pseudogene TRBV3-2), the J call TRBJ1-2; D perhaps matches TRBD1 (5 bases). Between the trimmed V and J ends, which lost 1 base and 6 bases, there was a span of 27 bases. Germline V gene data show CDR1 as LGHDT and CDR2 as YNNKEL (reference sequence). This CDR3 has 19 residues. This CDR3 reads CASSQGGSGRRNLRNGYTF. The CDR3 DNA reads TGTGCCAGCAGCCAAGGAGGTTCGGGACGGCGAAACTTGAGGAATGGCTACACCTTC.

This clone turned up a few times. V is TRBV5-4 and J is TRBJ2-5; D might be TRBD1 or TRBD2, each matching 6 bases. Trimming removed 5 bases at V and 5 bases at J, with 25 bases between. The CDR3 has 17 amino acids. Germline loops: CDR1 SGHNT, CDR2 YYREEE (reference sequence). The CDR3, as DNA: TGTGCCAGCAGGCCATCCGGGGGCCGCATGATCGGGGAGACCCAGTACTTC. Translated: CASRPSGGRMIGETQYF.

The chain combines TRBV2 with TRBJ2-7; unclear D gene. Germline V CDR1 and CDR2: SNHLY, FYNNEI. Between the trimmed V and J ends, which lost 3 bases and 2 bases, there was a span of 11 bases. The CDR3 runs to 14 residues. CDR3 in amino acids: CASSERILPYEQYF. Here the CDR3 DNA reads TGTGCCAGCAGTGAGCGTATTTTGCCCTACGAGCAGTACTTC. The full variable domain, in which reference TRBV2 and TRBJ2-7 provide the parts outside the CDR3, is EPEVTQTPSHQVTQMGQEVILRCVPISNHLYFYWYRQILGQKVEFLVSFYNNEISEKSEIFDDQFSVERPDGSNFTLKIRSTKLEDSAMYFCASSERILPYEQYFGPGTRLTVT.

The V gene is TRBV27, the J gene TRBJ1-4; D perhaps matches TRBD1 (6 bases). The germline V gene has CDR1 MNHEY and CDR2 SMNVEV (reference sequence). The CDR3 consists of 14 residues. Trimming took off 3 bases at V and 6 bases at J, with 11 bases between the two ends. The CDR3 loop reads CASSFEGGDEKLFF. DNA for the CDR3: TGTGCCAGCAGTTTTGAGGGGGGCGATGAAAAACTGTTTTTT.

The chain couples TRBV15 to TRBJ2-1; TRBD2 matches at 10 bases. This CDR3 comprises 20 residues. Trimming cost V 3 bases and J 1 base; bases outside gene matches: 15. Germline values: CDR1 LNHNV, CDR2 YYDKDF (reference sequence). DNA for the CDR3: TGTGCCACCAGCAGGTATGGGAGCGGGGGGGGGCCCCCTTCCTACAATGAGCAGTTCTTC. This translates into CATSRYGSGGGPPSYNEQFF.

The chain combines TRBV30 with TRBJ1-5; maybe TRBD1 (6 bases). The CDR3 consists of 14 residues. The V gene's germline CDR1 is GTSNPN and CDR2 SVGIG (reference sequence). Trimming took 2 bases from V and 6 from J, leaving 14 bases between them. The CDR3 bases are TGTGCCTGGAGTATCCATACAGGGTCTCAGCCCCAGCATTTT. Amino acid sequence: CAWSIHTGSQPQHF. Combining the CDR3 with reference TRBV30 and TRBJ1-5 gives the whole variable domain SQTIHQWPATLVQPVGSPLSLECTVEGTSNPNLYWYRQAAGRGLQLLFYSVGIGQISSEVPQNLSASRPQDRQFILSSKKLLLSDSGFYLCAWSIHTGSQPQHFGDGTRLSIL.

The CDR3 region has the DNA TGCGCCAGCAGTCGGACAGGGGCTGGAGAGACCCAGTACTTC. Translation gives CASSRTGAGETQYF. The rearrangement joins TRBV5-1 to TRBJ2-5; 9 bases are a match to TRBD1. CDR3 length equals 14 residues. Germline V CDR1 and CDR2: SGHRS, YFSETQ. The V and J ends lost 5 bases and 4 bases, in that order; junction bases with no gene match: 6.

This clone turned up a few times. The rearrangement uses TRBV19 and TRBJ1-2; D gene uncertain. This CDR3 comprises 12 residues. Trimming removed 7 bases at V and 5 bases at J, with 11 bases between. Germline CDR1 is LNHDA and CDR2 is SQIVND (reference sequence). The CDR3 protein is CASTNSVYGYTF. In DNA form, the CDR3 reads TGTGCCAGTACTAACTCGGTGTATGGCTACACCTTC.

The CDR3 loop is CASSAAVTGGVYTGELFF. The CDR3 bases are TGCGCCAGCAGCGCGGCCGTGACAGGGGGCGTTTACACCGGGGAGCTGTTTTTT. The rearrangement links TRBV5-1 to TRBJ2-2; 10 nucleotides agree with TRBD1. The CDR3 is 18 amino acids. In germline, CDR1 is SGHRS, CDR2 YFSETQ. V was clipped by 4 bases and J by 3 bases; unmatched bases: 12.

The rearrangement uses TRBV3-1 (or the pseudogene TRBV3-2) and TRBJ2-7; no clear D gene. V dropped 0 bases and J dropped 9 bases, with 12 bases sitting between them. This CDR3 is built from 13 residues. In germline, CDR1 is LGHDT, CDR2 YNNKEL (reference sequence). Here the CDR3 reads CASSQDPPGRQYF. CDR3 DNA: TGTGCCAGCAGCCAAGATCCCCCTGGTAGGCAGTACTTC.

The gene calls are TRBV3-1 (or the pseudogene TRBV3-2) and TRBJ2-3, with 9 bases identical to TRBD2. V lost 1 base and J lost 0; bases outside the gene matches: 8. Germline V gene sequence: CDR1 LGHDT, CDR2 YNNKEL (reference sequence). The CDR3 covers 18 residues. CDR3 nucleotides: TGTGCCAGCAGCCAAGGCGTAGCGGGGGAGGGGAGCACAGATACGCAGTATTTT. Its protein is CASSQGVAGEGSTDTQYF.

The chain has TRBV4-2 and TRBJ1-6; a possible D gene is TRBD1 (5 bases). CDR1 LGHNA and CDR2 YNFKEQ come from the germline V gene. This CDR3 spans 16 amino acids. Trimming shortened V by 0 bases and J by 2 bases, and 8 bases separated the two germline ends. CDR3 bases: TGTGCCAGCAGCCAAGATGGGGGGGCCTATAATTCACCCCTCCACTTT. Its protein is CASSQDGGAYNSPLHF.